This T cell receptor beta chain originates from a study of naive and memory T cell subsets (dated by TCRdb to 2015 to 2018). Broadly, across the study: An open-source, UMI-based TCR alpha and beta sequencing pipeline was applied to sorted naive and memory peripheral blood T cell subsets. The functional CMV T cell responses agreed completely with IgG serology results. RNA was DNase-treated and reverse transcribed with TCR constant-region primers, mostly using SuperScript III. The study at large found these results: RNA-based TCR counts may be influenced by expression changes linked to T cell activation and differentiation. The abundance of TCRs followed a power law with an exponent that differed between naive and memory subsets yet stayed consistent across the three individuals. In both CD4 and CD8 cells, the Gini index increased while Shannon and inverse Simpson diversity decreased from naive through CM, EM and EMRA. After error correction, over 90% of naive TCR sequences appeared only once, giving much steeper abundance distributions than memory subsets. Each clonotype was defined as a single alpha or beta chain sequence rather than as a paired alpha/beta receptor. No ground truth was available to validate the repertoire findings for the naive and memory subsets.

From the second PCR step onward, the TCR alpha chain libraries and the TCR beta chain libraries were amplified separately. Donor CMV status was determined by IFNgamma production from CD4+ T cells after overnight stimulation of fresh PBMCs with CMV viral lysate. Using Miltenyi beads, CD4 T cells were first positively selected, and CD8 T cells were then positively selected from the CD4-negative fraction. After staining for CD3, CD4, CD8, CD45RA, CD27 and a live/dead dye, cells were sorted on a BD Aria II into four subsets based on CD45RA and CD27. A few healthy volunteers provided blood, and the blood of each volunteer was split into CD4 and CD8 T cells and then into four differentiation subsets. About 0.11 L of peripheral blood was taken from each donor, and PBMC were separated by density-gradient centrifugation on Ficoll-Paque PLUS. The sorted cells were lysed in RLT buffer, after which RNA was extracted using a Qiagen RNeasy kit and kept at -80 degrees C.

This clonotype was found a few times. What antigen it recognizes has not been identified. The record has no base qualities; no much larger clone is one base away. The germline V gene encodes CDR1 SGHAT and CDR2 FQNNGV. The CDR3 measures 13 amino acids from cysteine to phenylalanine. Only the CDR3 part of the read is kept: 39 bases, read in frame from the first base. Trimming takes 0 bases from V and 9 bases from J, and the germline ends sit 9 bases apart. Library preparation used UMI-ligation and nested PCR. An equimolar mix of two oligonucleotides covering both TRBC1 and TRBC2 was used as the beta constant-region primer. Four rounds of PCR, combining the SP2 primer with nested alpha and beta constant-region primers, were used to amplify the ligated cDNA. T4 RNA ligase 1 ligated a single-stranded oligonucleotide carrying the SP2 primer and a 12-nucleotide UMI to the cDNA 3' end. The ligation reaction was incubated at 16°C for roughly 18-25 hours. PCR2 was usually performed as a SYBR Green qPCR and halted at a preset threshold so that over-amplification would not occur. Agencourt AMPure XP magnetic beads were used for all purifications after the first. Libraries were quantified by Qubit and checked on a TapeStation, where a main peak was expected near 650 bp. The pooled libraries were sequenced on an Illumina MiSeq using v2 2x251 paired-end kits, which usually yielded roughly 0.9-2.3 million reads per sample. Each sample's library went into the pool at about 4.2 nM, and 5-7% PhiX was added to help with cluster recognition. The published analysis was carried out like this. V and J genes were assigned to Demultiplexor-processed FASTQ reads by Decombinator through tag matching, with a single base-pair mismatch being allowed. Collapsinator used UMIs to correct both sequencing errors and frequency errors arising from PCR heterogeneity. CDR3Translator translated TCRs and extracted CDR3s from the conserved cysteine to the FGXG phenylalanine, flagging non-productive sequences. Gini, Shannon entropy and inverse Simpson indices were calculated on repertoires subsampled to equal numbers of UMI-defined TCRs. Within the linear range, a power law was fitted by maximum likelihood to the distributions of clonotype abundance. On one naive CD8 sample, the pipeline and MIGEC gave similar UMI counts, unique TCR numbers and clonal distributions. Repertoires were searched for around 7,300 CMV-associated CDR3 sequences compiled from VDJdb and a published dataset. Clones were called with MiXCR by TCRdb after fastp trimmed the public reads at Q25, and only in-frame beta chains were retained. Rows merge per CDR3 protein into single entries with the most common DNA and genes. The V and J calls here are based on TCRdb, not the publication. The sample data list 95,000 to 150,000 distinct CDR3 sequences, and 35% to 40% of these were observed just once. Approximately 0.9% of the sample is in the top ten clones.

The V and J genes are TRBV11-2 and TRBJ2-1; the D gene could be either TRBD1 or TRBD2, each agreeing at 5 bases. Sequenced sample: central memory CD4+ T cells from blood. The cell subset or site label here, explained by the study, means: central memory, CD45RA- CD27+. This clonotype was sampled from a human donor in good health. The CDR3 protein is CASSLEVRGEQFF. In nucleotides, the sequence is TGTGCCAGCAGCTTAGAAGTGAGGGGTGAGCAGTTCTTC. The full variable domain, with segments outside the CDR3 supplied by the reference TRBV11-2 and TRBJ2-1 proteins, appears as EAGVAQSPRYKIIEKRQSVAFWCNPISGHATLYWYQQILGQGPKLLIQFQNNGVVDDSQLPKDRFSAERLKGVDSTLKIQPAKLEDSAVYLCASSLEVRGEQFFGPGTRLTVL.